The entry below gives a single T cell receptor beta chain sequence along with its context. This clonotype was counted many times. Its antigen is not yet known. No much larger clone is present one base from it, and per-base qualities are unavailable. These data come from a study of neurological immune-mediated disorders (dated by TCRdb to about 2019). For context, the study as a whole: Peripheral blood TCR-beta repertoires from HTLV-I-associated myelopathy (HAM/TSP) patients, multiple sclerosis patients and healthy controls were compared by UMI-based sequencing. Longitudinal samples, technical triplicates and paired sorted CD4+ and CD8+ T-cell subsets, alongside PBMC samples, were included among the approximately 110 TCR-beta libraries. Longitudinal HAM/TSP donors and healthy donors each had 3 time-points at intervals of about 3-45 months. Of the 65 to 70 subjects in the cohort, some 15 were HAM/TSP patients, roughly 34 were multiple sclerosis patients, and some 20 were healthy controls. Summary of the overall study and its limitations: TCR clonal expansion was highest in HAM/TSP patients and lowest in MS patients, with MS patients falling below even healthy controls. Expanded clones from different subjects shared no identical CDR3 amino acid sequences, which suggests that TCR-beta repertoires were private in all groups.

The label giving this sample's time point can be read as: longitudinal time-point 3. Libraries from unsorted PBMCs were made from 2 million PBMCs kept in RNAlater at -80 degrees C until RNA extraction. Peripheral blood was subjected to Ficoll-Hypaque density gradient centrifugation to isolate PBMCs, which were then cryopreserved in liquid nitrogen. To synthesize cDNA, template-switch 5'RACE was performed with a primer carrying a 10-nucleotide random unique molecular identifier so that each TCR transcript was tagged. Over 180 million TCR-beta sequences, covering 15-18 subjects, were produced in each sequencing run. The RNeasy kit was used for extraction of total RNA. The KAPA Real-time Library Amplification kit was used to amplify TCR-beta VDJ regions with primers targeting the TCR constant region and the 5'RACE anchor. Sample indexes and Illumina adaptors were added in a first PCR, and a second PCR then increased library yield. After Ampure bead purification, the roughly 650 bp TCR product was size-selected on a 2% E-gel SizeSelection system. Before pooling, library quality was assessed on a Bioanalyzer, concentration was determined with Qubit, and library quantification was performed with the Kapa Library Quantification kit. Libraries were sequenced paired-end 2 x 150 bp on an Illumina HiSeq 2500. To increase sequence diversity, about 24-32% phiX was spiked into each library pool. Regarding the original processing steps: The quality-filtered reads were processed with the UMI-based MiGEC pipeline, whose error correction step removed more than 80% of the raw TCR sequences. VDJ genes were aligned to IMGT germline references, and each clonotype was defined by a unique CDR3 amino acid sequence together with V-J genes. Clonal expansion, Shannon diversity, and CDR3 relatedness (CalcPairwiseDistances, ClusterSamples) were evaluated with VDJtools, and phylogenetic trees were built with CLCbio workbench. Clones with at least 8 unique UMIs were defined as expanded, with this threshold being based on coefficient-of-variation modelling across technical triplicates. In-frame beta chains were kept once TCRdb had trimmed the public reads at Q25 with fastp and called clones with MiXCR. Each record represents a unique CDR3 protein, reported with the most common genes and DNA among its rows. The V and J calls were not made by the authors but by TCRdb's processing. Across this sample there are approximately 48,000 distinct CDR3 sequences, with about 12% seen only once. The ten largest account for 9% of the sample.

CDR1 is given as SEHNR and CDR2 as FQNEAQ, both from the germline V gene (reference sequence). V is clipped by 1 base and J by 2 bases, and the sequence between their germline boundaries is 9 bases long. Including cysteine and phenylalanine, the CDR3 has 14 amino acids. The DNA shown is the 42-base CDR3, in frame from base 1. Sequencing was performed on PBMCs. The TCR sequence derives from a male donor with HTLV-1-associated myelopathy (HAM/TSP). Recombination linked TRBV7-9 to TRBJ2-7; confidence is insufficient to name the D gene. The base sequence is TGTGCCAGCAGCTTAGGTGGTCAGCCCTACGAGCAGTACTTC. Its protein is CASSLGGQPYEQYF.